The 32 T cell receptor beta chains listed next were all sequenced from one sample in a study of cytomegalovirus exposure and HLA in healthy donors. The study ran its PCR with 60 Vbeta and 13 Jbeta primers. The method was immunoSEQ multiplex PCR; TCRdb's version includes in-frame clones alone and lacks a portion of them. The sample lists around 150,000 clones, around 79% seen once, with roughly 3.6% in the top ten. The specimen sequenced was PBMCs. The source is a human donor in good health.

The chain employs TRBV19 and TRBJ2-2; D is uncertain. The CDR3 is made up of 12 amino acids. V dropped 7 bases and J dropped 3 bases, with 6 bases sitting between them. Germline V gives CDR1 LNHDA, CDR2 SQIVND (reference sequence). The DNA for the CDR3 is TGTGCCAGTACTCGGTACACCGGGGAGCTGTTTTTT. Its translation is CASTRYTGELFF.

The chain combines TRBV28 with TRBJ1-4; D call uncertain. This CDR3 contains 16 residues. The V gene lost 4 bases and the J gene lost 2 bases, with 14 bases spanning the gap. Germline lookup yields CDR1 MDHEN and CDR2 SYDVKM. CDR3 in amino acids: CASSSPARGTNEKLFF. CDR3 DNA: TGTGCCAGCAGTTCCCCGGCCCGGGGTACTAATGAAAAACTGTTTTTT.

About this clone: A junction end diverges from the germline sequence, so it may reflect a read error. The V call is TRBV7-9, the J call TRBJ2-7; no clear D. The CDR3 has 12 amino acids. Germline V gene data show CDR1 as SEHNR and CDR2 as FQNEAQ (reference sequence). CDR3 sequence: CSSSPLAYEQYF. For the CDR3, the DNA is TGTTCCAGCAGCCCATTGGCTTACGAGCAGTACTTC.

The rearrangement joins TRBV5-6 to TRBJ1-4; D is ambiguous. Germline CDR1 reads SGHDT; CDR2 reads YYEEEE. Trimming stripped 4 bases from V and 8 bases from J, with 18 bases between. The CDR3 is 15 amino acids. The CDR3 spells CASSPQGRRMEKLFF. In DNA, the CDR3 is TGTGCCAGCAGCCCTCAAGGGAGGCGGATGGAAAAACTGTTTTTT.

This chain connects TRBV19 to TRBJ2-1, with 7 bases lining up with TRBD1. V lost 1 base to trimming and J lost 6 bases; unmatched junction nucleotides: 12. The CDR3 totals 17 residues. Per the germline V gene, CDR1 is LNHDA and CDR2 is SQIVND (reference sequence). The CDR3 DNA sequence: TGTGCCAGTAGTATAGGCGAAGGGGGCCTACTAATCAATGAGCAGTTCTTC. This translates into CASSIGEGGLLINEQFF. The full variable domain, with the rest looked up from reference TRBV19 and TRBJ2-1, is DGGITQSPKYLFRKEGQNVTLSCEQNLNHDAMYWYRQDPGQGLRLIYYSQIVNDFQKGDIAEGYSVSREKKESFPLTVTSAQKNPTAFYLCASSIGEGGLLINEQFFGPGTRLTVL.

The CDR3 coding sequence is TGCAGCGCCCAGTCGGGGCAAGAGACCCAGTACTTC. Its translation: CSAQSGQETQYF. The chain joins TRBV29-1 to TRBJ2-5; D perhaps matches TRBD2 (5 bases). CDR1 SQVTM and CDR2 ANQGSEA come from the germline V gene. The CDR3 has 12 residues. V lost 7 bases, J lost 2 bases, and 11 bases lay in between. The whole variable domain, filled in from reference TRBV29-1 and TRBJ2-5, reads SAVISQKPSRDICQRGTSLTIQCQVDSQVTMMFWYRQQPGQSLTLIATANQGSEATYESGFVIDKFPISRPNLTFSTLTVSNMSPEDSSIYLCSAQSGQETQYFGPGTRLLVL.

The chain couples TRBV15 to TRBJ1-4; 7 positions match TRBD1. CDR3 size: 16 residues. The trim removed 2 bases at V and 7 bases at J, leaving 10 bases unmatched. Germline loops: CDR1 LNHNV, CDR2 YYDKDF (reference sequence). CDR3 bases: TGTGCCACCAGCAGACTTACAGGGGTTCTTATTGAAAAACTGTTTTTT. This codes for CATSRLTGVLIEKLFF. The full variable domain, completed using reference TRBV15 and TRBJ1-4, is DAMVIQNPRYQVTQFGKPVTLSCSQTLNHNVMYWYQQKSSQAPKLLFHYYDKDFNNEADTPDNFQSRRPNTSFCFLDIRSPGLGDTAMYLCATSRLTGVLIEKLFFGSGTQLSVL.

The CDR3 protein is CASSSRDRGTGELFF. The DNA of the CDR3 is TGTGCCAGCAGTAGCCGGGACAGGGGCACCGGGGAGCTGTTTTTT. The chain links TRBV27 to TRBJ2-2; 10 bases line up with TRBD1. CDR1 and CDR2 (germline): MNHEY, SMNVEV (reference sequence). This CDR3 region has 15 residues. Trimming took 5 bases from V and 4 from J; bases not matched to a gene: 4.

The chain joins TRBV27 to TRBJ2-7, with 7 positions matching TRBD1. Germline CDR1 and CDR2: MNHEY and SMNVEV (reference sequence). Losses at the gene ends were 6 bases for V and 2 bases for J; bases not matched to a gene: 7. CDR3 size: 14 residues. The CDR3 DNA reads TGTGCCAGCAGGCAATACAGGGGTACCTACGAGCAGTACTTC. Protein sequence: CASRQYRGTYEQYF.

J is TRBJ2-1 and V is TRBV5-1, with TRBD2 matching 10 bases. V was pared by 0 bases and J by 7 bases, with 4 bases of the junction left unmatched. Germline CDR1 and CDR2: SGHRS and YFSETQ. The CDR3 is made up of 15 amino acids. The CDR3 nucleotides are TGCGCCAGCAGCTTGGTAGCGGGGGGCGGGAATGAGCAGTTCTTC. Translating gives CASSLVAGGGNEQFF.

The CDR3 nucleotides read TGTGCCAGTAGTATAGACAGGCCTGGCAATCAGCCCCAGCATTTT. Its translation is CASSIDRPGNQPQHF. The rearrangement links TRBV19 to TRBJ1-5; D gene ambiguous. The ends were cut back, 0 bases at V and 2 bases at J, with 8 bases in the middle. The CDR3 length is 15 residues. The germline V gene encodes CDR1 LNHDA and CDR2 SQIVND (reference sequence).

This clone has a single count. The rearrangement uses TRBV4-3 and TRBJ2-7; TRBD2 matches 11 bases. V shed 0 bases, J shed 8 bases, and the junction held 15 bases outside the gene matches. The germline CDR1 and CDR2 sequences are LGHNA and YSLEER. There are 18 residues in the CDR3. Written as DNA, the CDR3 is TGCGCCAGCAGCCAAGACCACACTACTAGCGGGAGATTTAGTAAGCAGTACTTC. Its protein product is CASSQDHTTSGRFSKQYF.

Details on this clone: The same CDR3 is also encoded by other DNA sequences in this sample. The chain has TRBV13 and TRBJ2-5; TRBD2 is a possible D gene (6 bases). CDR3 length equals 13 residues. The germline V gene encodes CDR1 PRHDT and CDR2 FYEKMQ (reference sequence). Trimming stripped 7 bases from V and 5 bases from J, with 14 bases between. CDR3 in DNA: TGTGCCAGCACCATAGCGGTAGGCGAGACCCAGTACTTC. This sequence encodes CASTIAVGETQYF.

The J gene is TRBJ1-1, the V gene TRBV2; the D is unclear. This CDR3 is built from 14 residues. The germline V gene encodes CDR1 SNHLY and CDR2 FYNNEI. The V and J ends lost 2 bases and 4 bases respectively, with 11 bases between them. The CDR3 coding sequence is TGTGCCAGCAGTGAATTGGCGGAAATCACTGAAGCTTTCTTT. Its translation: CASSELAEITEAFF.

This chain joins TRBV7-9 and TRBJ2-2, with D tentatively TRBD2 (7 bases). Trimming took off 2 bases at V and 7 bases at J, with 23 bases between the two ends. The CDR3 totals 18 residues. Germline-derived CDR1 and CDR2 are SEHNR and FQNEAQ (reference sequence). The CDR3 DNA is TGTGCCAGCAGCTTAAGGCCGAGGGGGGGCCGAGTTGTCGGGGAGCTGTTTTTT. This translates into CASSLRPRGGRVVGELFF. The variable domain in full, with the rest retrieved from reference TRBV7-9 and TRBJ2-2, is DTGVSQNPRHKITKRGQNVTFRCDPISEHNRLYWYRQTLGQGPEFLTYFQNEAQLEKSRLLSDRFSAERPKGSFSTLEIQRTEQGDSAMYLCASSLRPRGGRVVGELFFGEGSRLTVL.

This chain links TRBV25-1 with TRBJ2-3, with 7 nucleotides matching TRBD2. There are 17 residues in the CDR3. J lost 1 base, V lost 4 bases, and 11 bases had no gene match. Germline V gene sequence: CDR1 MGHDK, CDR2 SYGVNS. The DNA of the CDR3 is TGTGCCAGCAGTGCCCCCTTAGGGCTAGCGGGCACAGATACGCAGTATTTT. Translating it yields CASSAPLGLAGTDTQYF.

Of note for this clone: Within the sample, other DNA sequences also encode this same CDR3. The chain uses TRBV18 and TRBJ1-2; 7 nucleotides align to TRBD1. This CDR3 region has 12 residues. Germline lookup yields CDR1 KGHSH and CDR2 LQKENI. Trimming at V came to 3 bases and at J to 6 bases, leaving 1 base not matched to a gene. As DNA, the CDR3 is TGTGCCAGCTCACCGCAGGGGGATGGCTACACCTTC. It is translated as CASSPQGDGYTF.

The V gene is TRBV6-4, the J gene TRBJ1-1; D might be TRBD1 (5 bases). Germline loops: CDR1 MRHNA, CDR2 SNTAGT. The CDR3 is 15 amino acids. Deletions cut 2 bases from V and 9 bases from J, with 19 bases between. CDR3 protein: CASSDNIGPGTQAFF. The DNA of the CDR3 is TGTGCCAGCAGTGACAATATTGGTCCCGGGACTCAAGCTTTCTTT.

This chain connects TRBV6-5 to TRBJ2-7; 7 nucleotides line up with TRBD1. The CDR3 contains 15 residues. Germline-derived CDR1 and CDR2 are MNHEY and SVGAGI. Trimming cost V 6 bases and J 1 base; bases outside gene matches: 9. The CDR3 region has the DNA TGTGCCAGCAGACGCGGACAGGTGGTTTCCTACGAGCAGTACTTC. Amino acids: CASRRGQVVSYEQYF.

This chain links TRBV7-2 with TRBJ2-2; D remains unclear. This CDR3 comprises 12 residues. Trimming left V 3 bases short and J 8 bases short, with 7 bases between. Germline CDR1 and CDR2: SGHTA and FQGNSA. CDR3 nucleotides: TGTGCCAGCAGCTTCGTCTCTGGGGAGCTGTTTTTT. Its translation: CASSFVSGELFF.

This clone was seen just once. The genes are TRBV7-2 and TRBJ2-2, with D tentatively TRBD2 (5 bases). The germline gives CDR1 SGHTA, CDR2 FQGNSA. V was cut by 0 bases and J by 2 bases, with 10 bases left in between. The CDR3 runs to 16 residues. The CDR3 protein is CASSLAGGFNTGELFF. CDR3 in DNA: TGTGCCAGCAGCTTAGCCGGAGGCTTTAACACCGGGGAGCTGTTTTTT. Full variable domain (remainder filled in from reference TRBV7-2 and TRBJ2-2): GAGVSQSPSNKVTEKGKDVELRCDPISGHTALYWYRQSLGQGLEFLIYFQGNSAPDKSGLPSDRFSAERTGGSVSTLTIQRTQQEDSAVYLCASSLAGGFNTGELFFGEGSRLTVL.

The chain recombines TRBV9 with TRBJ2-3, with TRBD2 matching 7 bases. CDR1 and CDR2 from the germline V gene are SGDLS and YYNGEE. The V and J ends lost 0 bases and 5 bases, in that order; junction bases with no gene match: 6. The CDR3 is 15 amino acids. CDR3 in DNA: TGTGCCAGCAGCGTAGTGGGACTAATACAAGATACGCAGTATTTT. Protein product: CASSVVGLIQDTQYF.

This rearrangement joins TRBV28 to TRBJ2-7; D may be TRBD1 (5 bases). Germline V gene sequence: CDR1 MDHEN, CDR2 SYDVKM. The CDR3 has 13 residues. Trimming took 1 base from V and 6 from J, leaving 10 bases between them. For the CDR3, the DNA is TGTGCCAGCAGTTTATCTGGGGCCGCCGAGCAGTACTTC. This sequence encodes CASSLSGAAEQYF.

This chain links TRBV7-8 with TRBJ2-2, with D possibly being TRBD1 (6 bases). V lost 4 bases to trimming and J lost 2 bases, with 23 bases between them. The CDR3 runs to 19 residues. Per the germline V gene, CDR1 is SGHVS and CDR2 is FQNEAQ. The CDR3 loop reads CASSSLKTRWTVNTGELFF. CDR3 in DNA: TGTGCCAGCAGCTCCTTAAAAACCCGTTGGACAGTTAACACCGGGGAGCTGTTTTTT.

The chain carries TRBV11-2 and TRBJ2-3; 11 positions agree with TRBD2. J lost 2 bases, V lost 5 bases, and 9 bases had no gene match. CDR3 size: 17 residues. Germline V gives CDR1 SGHAT, CDR2 FQNNGV. The CDR3 loop is CASSPPPTSGDTDTQYF. The CDR3 DNA reads TGTGCCAGCAGCCCACCCCCGACTAGCGGGGACACAGATACGCAGTATTTT.

The rearrangement uses TRBV11-2 and TRBJ1-6; D is possibly TRBD1 (5 bases). Trimming stripped 6 bases from V and 12 bases from J, with 15 bases between. The CDR3 length is 13 residues. Germline CDR1 and CDR2: SGHAT and FQNNGV. CDR3: CASRQRSGLPLHF. CDR3 bases: TGTGCCAGCAGACAAAGGTCGGGACTACCCCTCCACTTT.

This clone was seen once. CDR3 protein: CASSTGLAGARGRDTQYF. CDR3 DNA sequence: TGTGCCAGCAGCACTGGACTAGCGGGGGCCCGCGGACGAGATACGCAGTATTTT. The chain couples TRBV5-8 to TRBJ2-3; TRBD2 matches at 13 bases. Losses at the gene ends were 4 bases for V and 5 bases for J; bases not matched to a gene: 13. This CDR3 comprises 18 residues. Germline-derived CDR1 and CDR2 are SGHTS and YDEGEE.

The chain uses TRBV30 and TRBJ2-3; 11 bases are a match to TRBD2. The CDR3 sequence is 14 residues long. In germline, CDR1 is GTSNPN, CDR2 SVGIG (reference sequence). Germline trimming cut 7 bases from V and 4 bases from J; bases unmatched to any gene: 7. The CDR3 is CALFSGGAADTQYF. The DNA of the CDR3 is TGTGCCTTATTTAGCGGGGGGGCCGCAGATACGCAGTATTTT.

The chain has TRBV10-3 and TRBJ1-2; 7 bases line up with TRBD1. This CDR3 is 13 amino acids long. Germline CDR1 ENHRY, CDR2 SYGVKD. J was trimmed by 1 base and V by 8 bases; bases with no gene match: 4. CDR3 nucleotide sequence: TGTGCCATCGGCGGGACAGATAACTATGGCTACACCTTC. It is translated as CAIGGTDNYGYTF.

V gene TRBV30 combines with J gene TRBJ1-2, with D perhaps TRBD1 (5 bases). This CDR3 comprises 13 residues. The germline V gene encodes CDR1 GTSNPN and CDR2 SVGIG (reference sequence). V was shortened by 3 bases and J by 7 bases, with 15 bases between the two germline ends. CDR3 nucleotide sequence: TGTGCCTGGAGGCTTGGGGGGGGGTTTGGCTACACCTTC. Its translation is CAWRLGGGFGYTF. Supplemented by reference TRBV30 and TRBJ1-2, the full variable domain reads SQTIHQWPATLVQPVGSPLSLECTVEGTSNPNLYWYRQAAGRGLQLLFYSVGIGQISSEVPQNLSASRPQDRQFILSSKKLLLSDSGFYLCAWRLGGGFGYTFGSGTRLTVV.

The chain recombines TRBV6-6 with TRBJ1-5, with TRBD1 identical over 9 bases. V shed 5 bases and J 6 bases; nucleotides not matched to a gene: 11. Germline loops: CDR1 MNHNY, CDR2 SVGAGI (reference sequence). CDR3 length: 16 amino acids. The CDR3 bases are TGTGCCAGCAGTGACTTAGACAGGGGGACGAGTCAGCCCCAGCATTTT. Translated: CASSDLDRGTSQPQHF.

The V gene is TRBV13, the J gene TRBJ2-3; tentative D call: TRBD2 (5 bases). CDR3 length: 14 residues. Trimming left V 1 base short and J 6 bases short, with 11 bases between. CDR1 is PRHDT and CDR2 is FYEKMQ in the germline V gene (reference sequence). DNA for the CDR3: TGTGCCAGCAGCTTAGAGGACTTCGGTGATACGCAGTATTTT. Protein: CASSLEDFGDTQYF.